The 31 T cell receptor beta chains reported below all come from one sample, sequenced in a study of cytomegalovirus exposure and HLA in healthy donors. The PCR used 60 Vbeta and 13 Jbeta primers. TCRdb's copy holds only in-frame clones and misses some; the assay was immunoSEQ multiplex PCR. The sample shows about 190,000 clones, approximately 78% of them seen only once. Material: PBMCs. Receptors originate from a woman aged 25 to 39 in good health and CMV-seropositive.

This clone has a handful of counts. Written as DNA, the CDR3 is TGTGCCAGCAGCGCCTTCGGGACAGGGGCAGATGAGCAGTTCTTC. Its translation is CASSAFGTGADEQFF. The gene calls are TRBV9 and TRBJ2-1, with TRBD1 matching over 10 bases. Germline V gene lookup returns CDR1 SGDLS and CDR2 YYNGEE. After removal of 3 bases from V and 8 bases from J, the junction contained 8 bases not matched to a gene. The CDR3 totals 15 residues. Variable domain in full (rest from reference TRBV9 and TRBJ2-1): DSGVTQTPKHLITATGQRVTLRCSPRSGDLSVYWYQQSLDQGLQFLIQYYNGEERAKGNILERFSAQQFPDLHSELNLSSLELGDSALYFCASSAFGTGADEQFFGPGTRLTVL.

The chain employs TRBV4-1 and TRBJ1-5; perhaps TRBD1 as D (5 bases). The germline V gene encodes CDR1 MGHRA and CDR2 YSYEKL. The CDR3 totals 13 residues. The germline V and J ends were trimmed by 6 bases and 4 bases, with 10 bases remaining between them. The chain's CDR3 is CASSWGGNQPQHF. CDR3 bases: TGCGCCAGCAGTTGGGGGGGGAATCAGCCCCAGCATTTT.

The chain employs TRBV29-1 and TRBJ1-1, with 8 bases fitting TRBD1. Germline CDR1 is SQVTM and CDR2 is ANQGSEA. V was clipped by 6 bases and J by 4 bases; unmatched bases: 1. CDR3 length: 11 amino acids. CDR3 coding DNA: TGCAGCGTGACAGGGGTCACTGAAGCTTTCTTT. Its translation is CSVTGVTEAFF.

This chain joins TRBV28 and TRBJ2-7; maybe TRBD1 (7 bases). Germline CDR1 MDHEN, CDR2 SYDVKM. V was trimmed by 7 bases and J by 7 bases, leaving 14 bases between them. This CDR3 is built from 12 residues. CDR3 protein: CASTQQGREQYF. CDR3 DNA: TGTGCCAGCACCCAACAGGGGAGGGAGCAGTACTTC.

The table lists this clone with a count of one. V is TRBV6-5 and J is TRBJ2-3; TRBD1 might be the D (5 bases). Trimming left V 10 bases short and J 4 bases short, with 15 bases between. Germline V gene sequence: CDR1 MNHEY, CDR2 SVGAGI. The CDR3 loop spans 13 amino acids. The CDR3: CATRSGWADTQYF. The CDR3 DNA sequence: TGTGCCACCCGCTCAGGGTGGGCAGATACGCAGTATTTT.

The J gene is TRBJ1-2, the V gene TRBV19; TRBD1 agrees at 7 bases. Germline CDR1 is LNHDA and CDR2 is SQIVND (reference sequence). This CDR3 has 17 amino acids. V shed 3 bases and J 3 bases; nucleotides not matched to a gene: 13. CDR3 in amino acids: CASSIAVAGTADYGYTF. CDR3 nucleotides: TGTGCCAGTAGTATTGCAGTGGCGGGGACAGCGGACTATGGCTACACCTTC.

CDR3 DNA: TGTGCCTGGAGTGCGGGGATAGCTGTCCTCGCCGGGGAGCTGTTTTTT. As protein: CAWSAGIAVLAGELFF. This chain joins TRBV30 and TRBJ2-2; tentative D call: TRBD2 (5 bases). Trimming cost V 1 base and J 6 bases, with 18 bases left between them. The CDR3 has 16 residues. CDR1 is GTSNPN and CDR2 is SVGIG in the germline V gene (reference sequence).

This clone was counted once. The chain carries TRBV5-1 and TRBJ2-1; TRBD2 agrees at 11 bases. This CDR3 region has 17 residues. Germline V CDR1 and CDR2: SGHRS, YFSETQ. Unmatched junction bases numbered 6, after V lost 3 bases and J lost 1 base. The CDR3 DNA sequence: TGCGCCAGCAGCTCCCGACTAGCGGGAAGGTCCTACAATGAGCAGTTCTTC. Translation gives CASSSRLAGRSYNEQFF.

V is TRBV6-5 and J is TRBJ1-1; no firm D call. V dropped 6 bases and J dropped 0 bases, with 11 bases sitting between them. The CDR3 is 14 residues long. Germline V gene data show CDR1 as MNHEY and CDR2 as SVGAGI. CDR3 nucleotides: TGTGCCAGCAGGTTCAGGAACTTGAACACTGAAGCTTTCTTT. The encoded protein is CASRFRNLNTEAFF.

J is TRBJ2-1 and V is TRBV5-4; D is possibly TRBD2 (6 bases). This CDR3 is 16 amino acids long. Germline V CDR1 and CDR2: SGHNT, YYREEE (reference sequence). Trimming pared 4 bases from V and 8 bases from J, leaving 22 bases between. This CDR3 is CASSVHPGTRADEQFF. Written as DNA, the CDR3 is TGTGCCAGCAGCGTACACCCGGGGACTCGCGCCGATGAGCAGTTCTTC.

The V and J genes are TRBV5-4 and TRBJ2-3; TRBD2 is a possible D gene (7 bases). The CDR3 covers 15 residues. The germline gives CDR1 SGHNT, CDR2 YYREEE (reference sequence). V lost 0 bases, J lost 2 bases, and 10 bases lay in between. The CDR3 nucleotides read TGTGCCAGCAGCTTGGCGGGGGGCCTCACAGATACGCAGTATTTT. It is translated as CASSLAGGLTDTQYF.

The rearrangement uses TRBV6-5 and TRBJ1-2; 7 bases map to TRBD1. The J segment lost 6 bases and the V segment lost 0 bases, leaving 10 bases of the junction unmatched. The CDR3 runs to 16 residues. CDR1 is MNHEY and CDR2 is SVGAGI in the germline V gene. CDR3 loop: CASSYSLQGLGDGYTF. The CDR3 nucleotides are TGTGCCAGCAGTTACTCGTTACAGGGGCTAGGAGATGGCTACACCTTC.

This clone appeared a single time. The V and J genes are TRBV5-6 and TRBJ1-1; possible D gene TRBD1, 5 bases. This CDR3 region has 13 residues. Germline loops: CDR1 SGHDT, CDR2 YYEEEE. Trimming cost V 2 bases and J 6 bases, with 11 bases left between them. The CDR3 reads CASSLVGGAEAFF. CDR3 nucleotides: TGTGCCAGCAGCTTAGTGGGGGGAGCTGAAGCTTTCTTT. Looking up the rest from reference TRBV5-6 and TRBJ1-1 gives the full variable domain: DAGVTQSPTHLIKTRGQQVTLRCSPKSGHDTVSWYQQALGQGPQFIFQYYEEEERQRGNFPDRFSGHQFPNYSSELNVNALLLGDSALYLCASSLVGGAEAFFGQGTRLTVV.

This clone has a single count. V gene TRBV27 combines with J gene TRBJ2-3; D is unresolved. Per the germline V gene, CDR1 is MNHEY and CDR2 is SMNVEV (reference sequence). V was cut by 5 bases and J by 3 bases, with 27 bases left in between. The length of the CDR3 is 19 residues. CDR3 sequence reads: CASSPSFRLASRETDTQYF. The CDR3, as DNA: TGTGCCAGCAGTCCCAGTTTCAGGTTGGCATCCCGTGAGACAGATACGCAGTATTTT.

V gene TRBV21-1 combines with J gene TRBJ2-3; the table's D call of TRBD1 was not tested on the DNA. TRBV21-1 constitutes a pseudogene. The CDR3 is 14 amino acids. Here the CDR3 reads CASGAGQYTDTQYF. CDR3 DNA sequence: TGTGCCAGCGGGGCGGGACAGTACACAGATACGCAGTATTTT.

The CDR3 bases are TGCGCCAGCAGCGGGCAGGACAGGGGCGAGGTTGGCTACACCTTC. Translated: CASSGQDRGEVGYTF. J is TRBJ1-2 and V is TRBV5-1, with 9 nucleotides matching TRBD1. The V gene end was trimmed by 4 bases and the J gene end by 7 bases; junction bases not matched to a gene: 11. The V gene's germline CDR1 is SGHRS and CDR2 YFSETQ. The CDR3 contains 15 residues.

The V call is TRBV6-1, the J call TRBJ2-7; 7 nucleotides line up with TRBD1. V dropped 10 bases and J dropped 7; count of bases not matched to a gene: 16. The CDR3 is 14 amino acids. Germline CDR1 MNHNS, CDR2 SASEGT. Here the CDR3 DNA reads TGTGCCACCCAGCACGACAGGGATTCTACGGAGCAGTACTTC. Translating it yields CATQHDRDSTEQYF.

This clone was picked up a small number of times. The chain joins TRBV2 to TRBJ1-5; tentatively, D is TRBD1 (5 bases). The V end lost 1 base, the J end lost 7 bases, and 17 bases lay between the germline ends. CDR3 length equals 16 residues. Germline loops: CDR1 SNHLY, CDR2 FYNNEI. The CDR3 loop is CASSEGGVGGQQPQHF. The CDR3 DNA reads as TGTGCCAGCAGTGAAGGGGGGGTGGGGGGTCAACAGCCCCAGCATTTT.

The sample holds a few counts of this clone. The V gene is TRBV7-9, the J gene TRBJ1-2; 11 bases fit TRBD1. This CDR3 is 15 amino acids long. Trimming cost V 4 bases and J 2 bases; bases outside gene matches: 3. Germline CDR1 is SEHNR and CDR2 is FQNEAQ (reference sequence). The CDR3 DNA reads as TGTGCCAGCAGCTCCGGACAGGGGGCGAACTATGGCTACACCTTC. It yields the protein CASSSGQGANYGYTF.

The J gene is TRBJ1-3, the V gene TRBV28, with D perhaps TRBD1 (6 bases). CDR1 is MDHEN, CDR2 SYDVKM, per germline. The CDR3 has 14 residues. V lost 4 bases and J 0 bases, leaving 7 bases between the germline ends. The CDR3 protein is CASSSDSSGNTIYF. The CDR3, as DNA: TGTGCCAGCAGTTCGGACAGCTCTGGAAACACCATATATTTT. Looking up the rest from reference TRBV28 and TRBJ1-3 gives the full variable domain: DVKVTQSSRYLVKRTGEKVFLECVQDMDHENMFWYRQDPGLGLRLIYFSYDVKMKEKGDIPEGYSVSREKKERFSLILESASTNQTSMYLCASSSDSSGNTIYFGEGSWLTVV.

The chain has TRBV5-6 and TRBJ2-3, with TRBD2 matching over 11 bases. V lost 4 bases and J lost 8; bases outside the gene matches: 9. The CDR3 length is 15 residues. CDR1 SGHDT and CDR2 YYEEEE come from the germline V gene. The CDR3 is CASSLRLAGMGTQYF. The CDR3 DNA reads TGTGCCAGCAGCCTTAGACTAGCGGGGATGGGTACGCAGTATTTT.

The CDR3 loop reads CASSHTGLGSGTYEQYF. The CDR3 DNA reads TGTGCTAGCAGCCACACAGGGCTCGGCAGCGGTACCTACGAGCAGTACTTC. This chain joins TRBV21-1 and TRBJ2-7; TRBD1 reflects the table's D call only, with no check against the DNA. TRBV21-1 is classified as a pseudogene. This CDR3 comprises 17 residues.

The chain uses TRBV30 and TRBJ2-7; 7 bases align to TRBD1. V gave up 4 bases and J gave up 2 bases; unmatched junction bases: 5. Germline V lookup: CDR1 GTSNPN, CDR2 SVGIG (reference sequence). The CDR3 covers 13 residues. As DNA, the CDR3 is TGTGCCTGGACAGGGACAGAAGCCTACGAGCAGTACTTC. Translating it yields CAWTGTEAYEQYF.

This clone was counted a few times. The V call is TRBV6-5, the J call TRBJ1-1; a weak D match, TRBD1 (5 bases). V was shortened by 7 bases and J by 0 bases, with 12 bases between the two germline ends. Germline V CDR1 and CDR2: MNHEY, SVGAGI. This CDR3 has 14 amino acids. The CDR3 region has the DNA TGTGCCAGCAAGCAGGGCGAGTTGAACACTGAAGCTTTCTTT. Translated, it gives CASKQGELNTEAFF.

CDR3 in DNA: TGCGCCAGCAGCCAAGATAGCGGGAGTCCCGGGGAGCTGTTTTTT. Protein product: CASSQDSGSPGELFF. The chain combines TRBV4-3 with TRBJ2-2, with TRBD2 matching over 9 bases. CDR3 length: 15 residues. Germline V gives CDR1 LGHNA, CDR2 YSLEER. V shed 0 bases, J shed 6 bases, and the junction held 2 bases outside the gene matches.

The gene calls are TRBV30 and TRBJ1-1; TRBD1 aligns across 7 bases. The junction had 10 bases not matched to a gene; V was cut back by 3 bases and J by 0 bases. Germline V lookup: CDR1 GTSNPN, CDR2 SVGIG (reference sequence). The CDR3 is made up of 16 amino acids. The CDR3 bases are TGTGCCTGGAGAGACTACCACAGGGGACTGAACACTGAAGCTTTCTTT. Encoded protein: CAWRDYHRGLNTEAFF.

This clone has only a few counts. Additional DNA sequences in this sample encode the identical CDR3. CDR3 loop: CASSYSTGSNQPQHF. The CDR3 region has the DNA TGTGCCAGCAGTTACTCCACAGGGAGCAATCAGCCCCAGCATTTT. This rearrangement joins TRBV6-5 to TRBJ1-5; tentatively, D is TRBD1 (6 bases). Germline lookup yields CDR1 MNHEY and CDR2 SVGAGI. The ends were cut back, 0 bases at V and 1 base at J, with 7 bases in the middle. The CDR3 totals 15 residues.

The chain links TRBV27 to TRBJ2-7; no reliable D call. This CDR3 comprises 12 residues. Between the trimmed V and J ends, which lost 5 bases and 4 bases, there was a span of 9 bases. The germline gives CDR1 MNHEY, CDR2 SMNVEV (reference sequence). As DNA, the CDR3 is TGTGCCAGCAGTCCGACGGGTTACGAGCAGTACTTC. Translating gives CASSPTGYEQYF.

V gene TRBV6-7 combines with J gene TRBJ1-1, with D tentatively TRBD1 (6 bases). TRBV6-7 is identified as an open reading frame with a role that is uncertain. The length of the CDR3 is 15 residues. The V gene lost 0 bases and the J gene lost 1 base, with 9 bases spanning the gap. CDR3 in amino acids: CASSYSKQGNTEAFF. In DNA form, the CDR3 reads TGTGCCAGCAGTTACTCGAAACAGGGGAACACTGAAGCTTTCTTT.

The rearrangement links TRBV6-1 to TRBJ2-7; D is undetermined. CDR1 and CDR2 from the germline V gene are MNHNS and SASEGT. V shed 7 bases and J shed 2 bases, with 6 bases lying between them. This CDR3 has 11 amino acids. The CDR3 coding sequence is TGTGCCAGCAAAGAGACCTACGAGCAGTACTTC. Translated, it gives CASKETYEQYF.

The chain uses TRBV5-1 and TRBJ2-3; D gene unclear. Germline V gives CDR1 SGHRS, CDR2 YFSETQ. The CDR3 extends over 13 amino acids. V was shortened by 3 bases and J by 2 bases, with 7 bases between the two germline ends. CDR3 in amino acids: CASSSGVTDTQYF. CDR3 DNA sequence: TGCGCCAGCAGCTCGGGTGTCACAGATACGCAGTATTTT.